A selection of T cell receptor beta chains follows, all from one sample in a study of blood T cell repertoires in COVID-19. Clones were sequenced by immunoSEQ multiplex PCR, and TCRdb holds only the in-frame ones, with some missing. The data show tens of thousands of clones, roughly nine tenths seen once. Sequencing was carried out using peripheral blood. Receptor source: a woman aged 80 or older with acute or convalescent COVID-19. The CDR3 runs from the conserved cysteine through the conserved F or W. The order of the fields is clone size, CDR3 length, J gene, D gene, V gene, CDR3 protein, CDR3 DNA. A D gene is named only where the DNA matches it firmly. Size is omitted from some rows. Given values are once, few, many or a class for expanded clones.

clone size: -; CDR3 length: 13; J gene: TRBJ2-2; D gene: -; V gene: TRBV19; CDR3 protein: CASIRLSTGELFF; CDR3 DNA: TGTGCCAGTATCCGGTTGTCCACCGGGGAGCTGTTTTTT
clone size: -; CDR3 length: 14; J gene: TRBJ1-2; D gene: -; V gene: TRBV18; CDR3 protein: CASSPQGAEAGYTF; CDR3 DNA: TGTGCCAGCTCACCACAAGGGGCTGAGGCTGGCTACACCTTC
clone size: -; CDR3 length: 15; J gene: TRBJ2-3; D gene: -; V gene: TRBV11-2; CDR3 protein: CASMEQGVGADTQYF; CDR3 DNA: TGTGCCAGCATGGAACAGGGAGTCGGGGCAGATACGCAGTATTTT
clone size: -; CDR3 length: 17; J gene: TRBJ2-5; D gene: -; V gene: TRBV24-1; CDR3 protein: CATSDFGQGWGQETQYF; CDR3 DNA: TGTGCCACCAGTGATTTCGGCCAGGGTTGGGGCCAAGAGACCCAGTACTTC
clone size: -; CDR3 length: 15; J gene: TRBJ2-5; D gene: TRBD2; V gene: TRBV5-1; CDR3 protein: CASSEVAGGRETQYF; CDR3 DNA: TGCGCCAGCAGCGAGGTAGCGGGGGGCAGAGAGACCCAGTACTTC
clone size: -; CDR3 length: 15; J gene: TRBJ2-5; D gene: -; V gene: TRBV4-2; CDR3 protein: CASSQDIREDATQYF; CDR3 DNA: TGTGCCAGCAGCCAAGATATCAGGGAGGACGCGACCCAGTACTTC
clone size: -; CDR3 length: 14; J gene: TRBJ1-6; D gene: -; V gene: TRBV3-1/TRBV3-2; CDR3 protein: CASSPLMGDSPLHF; CDR3 DNA: TGTGCCAGCAGTCCCCTGATGGGAGATTCACCCCTCCACTTT
clone size: -; CDR3 length: 14; J gene: TRBJ2-7; D gene: TRBD2; V gene: TRBV6-5; CDR3 protein: CASTTSGGLYEQYF; CDR3 DNA: TGTGCCAGCACTACTAGCGGGGGATTATACGAGCAGTACTTC
clone size: -; CDR3 length: 15; J gene: TRBJ2-6; D gene: -; V gene: TRBV28; CDR3 protein: CASSWRAGGANVLTF; CDR3 DNA: TGTGCCAGCAGTTGGAGAGCAGGGGGGGCCAACGTCCTGACTTTC
clone size: once; CDR3 length: 15; J gene: TRBJ2-3; D gene: -; V gene: TRBV5-1; CDR3 protein: CASSAGTPSTDTQYF; CDR3 DNA: TGCGCCAGCAGTGCCGGGACTCCGAGCACAGATACGCAGTATTTT
clone size: -; CDR3 length: 16; J gene: TRBJ2-7; D gene: TRBD1; V gene: TRBV5-1; CDR3 protein: CASSLDSGGAGYEQYF; CDR3 DNA: TGCGCCAGCAGCTTGGACTCAGGGGGCGCGGGCTACGAGCAGTACTTC
clone size: -; CDR3 length: 13; J gene: TRBJ1-1; D gene: TRBD1; V gene: TRBV19; CDR3 protein: CASRGTGPTEAFF; CDR3 DNA: TGTGCCAGTAGGGGGACAGGGCCGACTGAAGCTTTCTTT
clone size: -; CDR3 length: 15; J gene: TRBJ1-6; D gene: TRBD1; V gene: TRBV4-2; CDR3 protein: CASSQDGTGSSPLHF; CDR3 DNA: TGTGCCAGCAGCCAAGACGGGACAGGGAGTTCACCCCTCCACTTT
clone size: -; CDR3 length: 14; J gene: TRBJ1-6; D gene: TRBD1; V gene: TRBV28; CDR3 protein: CASRTGTGYSPLHF; CDR3 DNA: TGTGCCAGCAGGACCGGGACAGGGTATTCACCCCTCCACTTT
clone size: -; CDR3 length: 14; J gene: TRBJ2-2; D gene: -; V gene: TRBV3-1/TRBV3-2; CDR3 protein: CASNSVANTGELFF; CDR3 DNA: TGTGCCAGTAATTCGGTCGCGAACACCGGGGAGCTGTTTTTT
clone size: -; CDR3 length: 14; J gene: TRBJ2-3; D gene: TRBD2; V gene: TRBV11-3; CDR3 protein: CASSPGGQADTQYF; CDR3 DNA: TGTGCCAGCAGCCCGGGGGGGCAGGCAGATACGCAGTATTTT